This T cell receptor (beta chain) was sequenced in a study of T cells of healthy individuals. One entry per CDR3 protein, called by TCRdb with MiXCR from the 5' RACE reads. The table lists tens of thousands of distinct CDR3 sequences, under 20% of them singletons. The CDR3 sequence is 15 residues long. The germline gives CDR1 LGHDT, CDR2 YNNKEL (reference sequence). The germline V and J ends were trimmed by 2 bases and 4 bases, with 14 bases remaining between them. This clonotype was detected a few times. The genes are TRBV3-1 and TRBJ1-2; a weak D match, TRBD1 (5 bases). The source of this sequence is a human donor in good health. The CDR3 loop reads CASSQPGRWAYGYTF. The CDR3 DNA sequence: TGTGCCAGCAGCCAACCGGGACGGTGGGCCTATGGCTACACCTTC.